This is a list of T cell receptor beta chains from one sample in a study of blood T cell dynamics during melanoma immunotherapy. Data came from immunoSEQ multiplex PCR; TCRdb stores just in-frame clones and leaves some out. This table holds roughly 17,000 clones, approximately 83% found once. The sequencing here drew on blood, taken from a patient treated with checkpoint blockade. These receptor sequences come from a human donor with melanoma. CDR3s include the opening cysteine and the closing phenylalanine or tryptophan. A D gene is named only where the DNA matches it firmly. Size tells how often a clone was seen (once, few, many) or the class of an expanded clone, and some rows leave it out.

D gene: .
clone size: .
J gene: TRBJ1-2
V gene: TRBV19
CDR3 DNA: TGTGCCAGTAGTATGACTTTGGTTTTGAACTATGGCTACACCTTC
CDR3 protein: CASSMTLVLNYGYTF

D gene: TRBD1
clone size: .
J gene: TRBJ1-6
V gene: TRBV27
CDR3 DNA: TGTGCCAGCACCCCAGGGGGACAGGGGGCACCCCTCCACTTT
CDR3 protein: CASTPGGQGAPLHF

D gene: TRBD1
clone size: .
J gene: TRBJ2-1
V gene: TRBV5-1
CDR3 DNA: TGCGCCAGCAGCATCGGACAGGGATTTTACAATGAGCAGTTCTTC
CDR3 protein: CASSIGQGFYNEQFF

D gene: TRBD2
clone size: .
J gene: TRBJ2-1
V gene: TRBV7-6
CDR3 DNA: TGTGCCAGCAGCCCCTGGACTAGCGGGAGAGTAGGCAATGAGCAGTTCTTC
CDR3 protein: CASSPWTSGRVGNEQFF

D gene: .
clone size: .
J gene: TRBJ2-7
V gene: TRBV6-5
CDR3 DNA: TGTGCCAGCAGTTACTCGATTCAGGGGCTCTACGAGCAGTACTTC
CDR3 protein: CASSYSIQGLYEQYF

D gene: .
clone size: .
J gene: TRBJ2-2
V gene: TRBV10-2
CDR3 DNA: TGCGCCAGCACGGCAACCACCCCCGGGGAGCTGTTTTTT
CDR3 protein: CASTATTPGELFF

D gene: TRBD1
clone size: .
J gene: TRBJ1-4
V gene: TRBV11-2
CDR3 DNA: TGTGCCAGCAGCAAGGGACAGGGATACTACGAAAAACTGTTTTTT
CDR3 protein: CASSKGQGYYEKLFF

D gene: .
clone size: .
J gene: TRBJ1-2
V gene: TRBV7-2
CDR3 DNA: TGTGCCAGCAGCTTAGGCAGCTTTTTCTATGGCTACACCTTC
CDR3 protein: CASSLGSFFYGYTF

D gene: .
clone size: .
J gene: TRBJ2-7
V gene: TRBV29-1
CDR3 DNA: TGCAGCGTTGAAGATAGCCAGGGAGCCTACGAGCAGTACTTC
CDR3 protein: CSVEDSQGAYEQYF

D gene: .
clone size: .
J gene: TRBJ1-2
V gene: TRBV4-2
CDR3 DNA: TGTGCCAGCAGCTTGGCCGGACAGAACTATGGCTACACCTTC
CDR3 protein: CASSLAGQNYGYTF

D gene: .
clone size: medium-sized
J gene: TRBJ1-2
V gene: TRBV7-3
CDR3 DNA: TGTGCCAGCAGCTTGATGGCCGGTCAGGGGAGCACTAACTATGGCTACACCTTC
CDR3 protein: CASSLMAGQGSTNYGYTF

D gene: .
clone size: .
J gene: TRBJ2-5
V gene: TRBV5-1
CDR3 DNA: TGCGCCAGCACCAACCCCGGGTTCGGAGAGACCCAGTACTTC
CDR3 protein: CASTNPGFGETQYF

D gene: .
clone size: .
J gene: TRBJ1-1
V gene: TRBV12-5
CDR3 DNA: TGTGCTAGTGGTCGTTCTGATTGGGCAGGGCACACTGAAGCTTTCTTT
CDR3 protein: CASGRSDWAGHTEAFF

D gene: TRBD2
clone size: .
J gene: TRBJ2-1
V gene: TRBV7-3
CDR3 DNA: TGTGCCAGCAGCAGGACTAGCGGGAGCTCCCCCTACAATGAGCAGTTCTTC
CDR3 protein: CASSRTSGSSPYNEQFF

D gene: TRBD2
clone size: .
J gene: TRBJ2-1
V gene: TRBV27
CDR3 DNA: TGTGCCAGCAGTCCAGGGTATGAGCGGGACTCCTACAATGAGCAGTTCTTC
CDR3 protein: CASSPGYERDSYNEQFF

D gene: .
clone size: .
J gene: TRBJ2-7
V gene: TRBV19
CDR3 DNA: TGTGCCAGTAGCCAGACCGGGACAGGGGCGGGAGGGAGCTCCTACGAGCAGTACTTC
CDR3 protein: CASSQTGTGAGGSSYEQYF

D gene: .
clone size: .
J gene: TRBJ2-7
V gene: TRBV18
CDR3 DNA: TGTGCCAGCTCACTTGGAAACAAGTACGAGCAGTACTTC
CDR3 protein: CASSLGNKYEQYF

D gene: .
clone size: once
J gene: TRBJ1-1
V gene: TRBV19
CDR3 DNA: TGTGCCAGTAAGGGGATAAACACTGAAGCTTTCTTT
CDR3 protein: CASKGINTEAFF

D gene: .
clone size: .
J gene: TRBJ2-1
V gene: TRBV20-1
CDR3 DNA: TGCAGTGCTAGTTCGAGCGGTGAGCAGTTCTTC
CDR3 protein: CSASSSGEQFF

D gene: .
clone size: .
J gene: TRBJ1-5
V gene: TRBV19
CDR3 DNA: TGTGCCAGTAGTGTGTCCCAGGGGAATCAGCCCCAGCATTTT
CDR3 protein: CASSVSQGNQPQHF

D gene: TRBD1
clone size: .
J gene: TRBJ1-5
V gene: TRBV7-9
CDR3 DNA: TGTGCCAGCAGCTTATCACAGGGGAGCAATCAGCCCCAGCATTTT
CDR3 protein: CASSLSQGSNQPQHF

D gene: .
clone size: .
J gene: TRBJ2-5
V gene: TRBV4-2
CDR3 DNA: TGTGCCAGCAGCCTTGTCCAGCAAGAGACCCAGTACTTC
CDR3 protein: CASSLVQQETQYF

D gene: .
clone size: few
J gene: TRBJ1-1
V gene: TRBV5-1
CDR3 DNA: TGCGCCAGCAGCACAGGGCTGAACACTGAAGCTTTCTTT
CDR3 protein: CASSTGLNTEAFF

D gene: .
clone size: few
J gene: TRBJ2-7
V gene: TRBV5-1
CDR3 DNA: TGCGCCAGCAGCTTGAGCTCCTACGAGCAGTACTTC
CDR3 protein: CASSLSSYEQYF

D gene: .
clone size: .
J gene: TRBJ2-2
V gene: TRBV7-2
CDR3 DNA: TGTGCCAGCAGCTTATACAAGAACACCGGGGAGCTGTTTTTT
CDR3 protein: CASSLYKNTGELFF

D gene: TRBD1
clone size: .
J gene: TRBJ1-5
V gene: TRBV28
CDR3 DNA: TGTGCCAGCAGCCAAAGGACAGGGAACAGCAATCAGCCCCAGCATTTT
CDR3 protein: CASSQRTGNSNQPQHF

D gene: TRBD2
clone size: few
J gene: TRBJ2-1
V gene: TRBV7-2
CDR3 DNA: TGTGCCAGCAGCCTAGCGGGTTTGCAGTTCTTC
CDR3 protein: CASSLAGLQFF

D gene: .
clone size: .
J gene: TRBJ1-4
V gene: TRBV5-6
CDR3 DNA: TGTGCCAGCAGCACCGGAGGGGCTGGCGAAAAACTGTTTTTT
CDR3 protein: CASSTGGAGEKLFF

D gene: .
clone size: .
J gene: TRBJ2-5
V gene: TRBV14
CDR3 DNA: TGTGCCAGCAGCCGGACATACCAAGAGACCCAGTACTTC
CDR3 protein: CASSRTYQETQYF

D gene: .
clone size: once
J gene: TRBJ2-1
V gene: TRBV19
CDR3 DNA: TGTGCCAGTAGTATCCCTTTTAACGAGTTTACAAGCTCCTACAATGAGCAGTTCTTC
CDR3 protein: CASSIPFNEFTSSYNEQFF

D gene: .
clone size: few
J gene: TRBJ1-1
V gene: TRBV5-1
CDR3 DNA: TGCGCCAGCAGCTTGGACGGGCTCACTGAAGCTTTCTTT
CDR3 protein: CASSLDGLTEAFF

D gene: .
clone size: .
J gene: TRBJ2-1
V gene: TRBV9
CDR3 DNA: TGTGCCAGCAGCGCCAGTAGCGGCTCCTACAATGAGCAGTTCTTC
CDR3 protein: CASSASSGSYNEQFF

D gene: .
clone size: .
J gene: TRBJ2-6
V gene: TRBV4-2
CDR3 DNA: TGTGCCAGCAGCCAAGAGACTCACTCTGGGGCCAACGTCCTGACTTTC
CDR3 protein: CASSQETHSGANVLTF

D gene: .
clone size: once
J gene: TRBJ2-7
V gene: TRBV27
CDR3 DNA: TGTGCCAGCAGTGGCAGCACCTACGAGCAGTACTTC
CDR3 protein: CASSGSTYEQYF

D gene: .
clone size: .
J gene: TRBJ2-7
V gene: TRBV6-5
CDR3 DNA: TGTGCCAGCAGTCAAATCTACGAGCAGTACTTC
CDR3 protein: CASSQIYEQYF

D gene: TRBD2
clone size: .
J gene: TRBJ2-7
V gene: TRBV29-1
CDR3 DNA: TGCAGCGTTGAAGGCGGGAGAAATCGCGAGCAGTACTTC
CDR3 protein: CSVEGGRNREQYF

D gene: .
clone size: .
J gene: TRBJ2-7
V gene: TRBV12-1
CDR3 DNA: TGTGCCAGCAGCTTTATGCTTGGCGGGGGATCCTACGAGCAGTACTTC
CDR3 protein: CASSFMLGGGSYEQYF

D gene: TRBD1
clone size: .
J gene: TRBJ2-6
V gene: TRBV5-8
CDR3 DNA: TGTGCCAGCAGCTTGGTAAGGGACAGGCAGACTGGGGCCAACGTCCTGACTTTC
CDR3 protein: CASSLVRDRQTGANVLTF

D gene: .
clone size: few
J gene: TRBJ2-7
V gene: TRBV5-1
CDR3 DNA: TGCGCCAGCAGCTTGGATTCGGGTGGGAGTGGGACCTACGAGCAGTACTTC
CDR3 protein: CASSLDSGGSGTYEQYF

D gene: TRBD2
clone size: .
J gene: TRBJ2-3
V gene: TRBV9
CDR3 DNA: TGTGCCAGCAGCGGCGGGACTAGCGGGAAATACGAGTCCGGCACAGATACGCAGTATTTT
CDR3 protein: CASSGGTSGKYESGTDTQYF

D gene: .
clone size: .
J gene: TRBJ2-7
V gene: TRBV7-8
CDR3 DNA: TGTGCCAGCAGCTTAGTAGTCCACGAGCAGTACTTC
CDR3 protein: CASSLVVHEQYF

D gene: .
clone size: .
J gene: TRBJ1-6
V gene: TRBV27
CDR3 DNA: TGTGCCAGCAGTTTTTATAATTCACCCCTCCACTTT
CDR3 protein: CASSFYNSPLHF

D gene: .
clone size: .
J gene: TRBJ1-5
V gene: TRBV18
CDR3 DNA: TGTGCCAGCTCACCAGACAGGAATCAGCCCCAGCATTTT
CDR3 protein: CASSPDRNQPQHF

D gene: .
clone size: .
J gene: TRBJ2-7
V gene: TRBV28
CDR3 DNA: TGTGCCAGCCAGGACAGCCCCGTGGTCTACGAGCAGTACTTC
CDR3 protein: CASQDSPVVYEQYF

D gene: .
clone size: .
J gene: TRBJ2-7
V gene: TRBV9
CDR3 DNA: TGTGCCAGCAGCGTAGCTACAGGGTACTACGAGCAGTACTTC
CDR3 protein: CASSVATGYYEQYF

D gene: TRBD1
clone size: .
J gene: TRBJ2-1
V gene: TRBV7-2
CDR3 DNA: TGTGCCAGCAGCTTAGATTGGGACAGGGGGTCTTATGAGCAGTTCTTC
CDR3 protein: CASSLDWDRGSYEQFF

D gene: TRBD1
clone size: .
J gene: TRBJ2-6
V gene: TRBV23-1
CDR3 DNA: TGCGCCAGCAGTCAAGACAGGGTTGGGGCCAACGTCCTGACTTTC
CDR3 protein: CASSQDRVGANVLTF

D gene: TRBD1
clone size: .
J gene: TRBJ2-4
V gene: TRBV5-1
CDR3 DNA: TGCGCCAGCAGCTTGGAAGACAGGGGGGTAAACATTCAGTACTTC
CDR3 protein: CASSLEDRGVNIQYF

D gene: .
clone size: .
J gene: TRBJ2-4
V gene: TRBV11-2
CDR3 DNA: TGTGCCAGCAGCTTAGACGGGGTAGGTCAAAGGACCAAAAACATTCAGTACTTC
CDR3 protein: CASSLDGVGQRTKNIQYF

D gene: .
clone size: once
J gene: TRBJ1-5
V gene: TRBV15
CDR3 DNA: TGTGCCACCAGCAGAGCGAGTAGCAATCAGCCCCAGCATTTT
CDR3 protein: CATSRASSNQPQHF

D gene: TRBD1
clone size: few
J gene: TRBJ2-2
V gene: TRBV7-2
CDR3 DNA: TGTGCCAGCAGCCTAGGACAGGAGCGGACCGGAGATGCCGGGGAGCTGTTTTTT
CDR3 protein: CASSLGQERTGDAGELFF

D gene: TRBD1
clone size: .
J gene: TRBJ2-7
V gene: TRBV7-9
CDR3 DNA: TGTGCCAGCAGCTTACTAAGTAGGGGACAGGGTAACTACGAGCAGTACTTC
CDR3 protein: CASSLLSRGQGNYEQYF

D gene: TRBD1
clone size: .
J gene: TRBJ2-7
V gene: TRBV4-3
CDR3 DNA: TGCGCCAGCAGCCTTGGGACAGGGGGGGCGGCCGAGCAGTACTTC
CDR3 protein: CASSLGTGGAAEQYF

D gene: TRBD1
clone size: .
J gene: TRBJ2-1
V gene: TRBV5-1
CDR3 DNA: TGCGCCAGCAGCTTGTCGGGACAGGCATACAATGAGCAGTTCTTC
CDR3 protein: CASSLSGQAYNEQFF

D gene: .
clone size: .
J gene: TRBJ2-7
V gene: TRBV4-3
CDR3 DNA: TGCGCCAGCAGCCGCGACGCCTTAGGGCCCTACGAGCAGTACTTC
CDR3 protein: CASSRDALGPYEQYF

D gene: .
clone size: .
J gene: TRBJ1-2
V gene: TRBV7-9
CDR3 DNA: TGTGCCAGCAGCTTACGGACTCACGGCTACACCTTC
CDR3 protein: CASSLRTHGYTF

D gene: .
clone size: .
J gene: TRBJ1-1
V gene: TRBV6-6
CDR3 DNA: TGTGCCAGCTTCGAGGGACGGGGGAGACGGGCTTTCTTT
CDR3 protein: CASFEGRGRRAFF

D gene: TRBD2
clone size: few
J gene: TRBJ2-1
V gene: TRBV19
CDR3 DNA: TGTGCCAGTAGTATGGGACTAGCGGGACCTGGCGCCAGTGAGCAGTTCTTC
CDR3 protein: CASSMGLAGPGASEQFF